Detailed here is one T cell receptor (beta chain). The sample originates from a study of shared clonotypes between healthy human individuals. Germline lookup yields CDR1 SGDLS and CDR2 YYNGEE. The V end was cut by 4 bases, the J end by 0 bases, with 17 bases between. The CDR3 length is 16 residues. Several immunoSEQ plates held equal portions of the genomic DNA taken from each subset. This table comes from immunoSEQ multiplex PCR, and its TCRdb copy is limited to in-frame clones, with some not included. The sample holds nearly 2 million clones; about 95% are singletons and the top ten take approximately 1%. Terminally differentiated effector memory CD45RA+ cells were left out of the naive CD8 fraction, which was CD45RO-negative and positively selected for CCR7.

Sequencing was done on a sample of naive CD8+ T cells sorted from blood. The sequence was collected from a man between 18 and 29 years old in good health. The J gene is TRBJ2-7, the V gene TRBV9, with D perhaps matching TRBD1 (5 bases). The CDR3 loop reads CASSPPPTAFSYEQYF. CDR3 in DNA: TGTGCCAGCAGCCCCCCCCCGACAGCCTTCTCCTACGAGCAGTACTTC.